Listed below are T cell receptor beta chains from one sample, sequenced in a study of technical replicates of blood from several donors. Produced via immunoSEQ multiplex PCR; TCRdb's table is partial and in-frame only. This table holds around 80,000 clones, 90% to 95% found once. What was sequenced was T cells isolated from PBMCs. The source of these receptors is a human donor in good health. Each CDR3 is given with its conserved first and last residue. The order of the fields is J gene, clone size, D gene, V gene, CDR3 protein, CDR3 DNA. D genes are given only for firm matches. Some rows have no size entry. The others give once, few or many, or a class for an expanded clone.

j_call: TRBJ1-1
clone_size: NA
d_call: NA
v_call: TRBV7-9
cdr3_aa: CASSLAGHTEAFF
cdr3_nt: TGTGCCAGCAGCTTAGCGGGGCACACTGAAGCTTTCTTT

j_call: TRBJ1-1
clone_size: NA
d_call: NA
v_call: TRBV30
cdr3_aa: CAWIPRVWNTEAFF
cdr3_nt: TGTGCCTGGATCCCCAGGGTTTGGAACACTGAAGCTTTCTTT

j_call: TRBJ1-3
clone_size: NA
d_call: NA
v_call: TRBV13
cdr3_aa: CASSLRQVFSGNTIYF
cdr3_nt: TGTGCCAGCAGCTTGAGACAGGTGTTCTCTGGAAACACCATATATTTT

j_call: TRBJ1-1
clone_size: NA
d_call: TRBD1
v_call: TRBV6-1
cdr3_aa: CASSAGTGAVTEAFF
cdr3_nt: TGTGCCAGCAGTGCTGGGACAGGGGCCGTCACTGAAGCTTTCTTT

j_call: TRBJ2-5
clone_size: NA
d_call: TRBD1
v_call: TRBV4-1
cdr3_aa: CASSRDRGQETQYF
cdr3_nt: TGCGCCAGCAGTCGGGACAGGGGCCAAGAGACCCAGTACTTC

j_call: TRBJ2-2
clone_size: NA
d_call: TRBD1
v_call: TRBV28
cdr3_aa: CASSPGDRLRGELFF
cdr3_nt: TGTGCCAGCAGTCCTGGGGACAGGTTGCGCGGGGAGCTGTTTTTT

j_call: TRBJ2-7
clone_size: NA
d_call: NA
v_call: TRBV9
cdr3_aa: CASSVRLGNEQYF
cdr3_nt: TGTGCCAGCAGCGTAAGGCTAGGAAACGAGCAGTACTTC

j_call: TRBJ2-3
clone_size: NA
d_call: TRBD1
v_call: TRBV11-1
cdr3_aa: CASTDAGTGLTDTQYF
cdr3_nt: TGTGCCAGCACGGATGCCGGGACAGGGCTCACAGATACGCAGTATTTT

j_call: TRBJ2-1
clone_size: NA
d_call: NA
v_call: TRBV19
cdr3_aa: CASSIAQGGNEQFF
cdr3_nt: TGTGCCAGTAGTATTGCCCAGGGAGGCAATGAGCAGTTCTTC

j_call: TRBJ2-7
clone_size: NA
d_call: NA
v_call: TRBV6-5
cdr3_aa: CASSYSMGLPYEQYF
cdr3_nt: TGTGCCAGCAGTTACTCGATGGGCTTACCCTACGAGCAGTACTTC

j_call: TRBJ1-2
clone_size: NA
d_call: TRBD1
v_call: TRBV4-1
cdr3_aa: CASSQGGQGPSNYGYTF
cdr3_nt: TGCGCCAGCAGCCAAGGCGGACAGGGCCCGTCTAACTATGGCTACACCTTC

j_call: TRBJ1-5
clone_size: once
d_call: TRBD1
v_call: TRBV28
cdr3_aa: CASSTPGGEGNQPQHF
cdr3_nt: TGTGCCAGCAGTACCCCAGGGGGCGAAGGCAATCAGCCCCAGCATTTT

j_call: TRBJ1-1
clone_size: NA
d_call: NA
v_call: TRBV5-1
cdr3_aa: CASSLERSGAGTEAFF
cdr3_nt: TGCGCCAGCAGCTTGGAAAGGTCAGGGGCGGGCACTGAAGCTTTCTTT

j_call: TRBJ2-7
clone_size: NA
d_call: TRBD1
v_call: TRBV6-5
cdr3_aa: CASRTGAEQYF
cdr3_nt: TGTGCCAGCAGAACAGGGGCAGAGCAGTACTTC

j_call: TRBJ2-3
clone_size: NA
d_call: NA
v_call: TRBV6-5
cdr3_aa: CATRQRTDTQYF
cdr3_nt: TGTGCCACCAGACAGAGAACAGATACGCAGTATTTT

j_call: TRBJ1-4
clone_size: NA
d_call: NA
v_call: TRBV14
cdr3_aa: CASSQGVRVEKLFF
cdr3_nt: TGTGCCAGCAGCCAAGGAGTCAGGGTCGAAAAACTGTTTTTT

j_call: TRBJ2-7
clone_size: NA
d_call: TRBD2
v_call: TRBV4-1
cdr3_aa: CASSQEGGGDEQYF
cdr3_nt: TGCGCCAGCAGCCAAGAAGGCGGGGGGGACGAGCAGTACTTC

j_call: TRBJ1-5
clone_size: NA
d_call: TRBD1
v_call: TRBV28
cdr3_aa: CASSSTGGNQPQHF
cdr3_nt: TGTGCCAGCAGCTCCACAGGGGGCAATCAGCCCCAGCATTTT

j_call: TRBJ2-7
clone_size: NA
d_call: NA
v_call: TRBV6-1
cdr3_aa: CASQERGEQYF
cdr3_nt: TGTGCCAGCCAGGAGCGAGGGGAGCAGTACTTC

j_call: TRBJ2-6
clone_size: NA
d_call: TRBD1
v_call: TRBV5-1
cdr3_aa: CASSLVTGYGANVLTF
cdr3_nt: TGCGCCAGCAGCTTAGTGACAGGGTACGGGGCCAACGTCCTGACTTTC

j_call: TRBJ2-1
clone_size: NA
d_call: NA
v_call: TRBV4-1
cdr3_aa: CASSQVASTYNEQFF
cdr3_nt: TGCGCCAGCAGCCAAGTAGCGTCAACCTACAATGAGCAGTTCTTC

j_call: TRBJ1-1
clone_size: NA
d_call: NA
v_call: TRBV6-5
cdr3_aa: CASSYSTQMNTEAFF
cdr3_nt: TGTGCCAGCAGTTACTCGACTCAGATGAACACTGAAGCTTTCTTT

j_call: TRBJ1-4
clone_size: once
d_call: NA
v_call: TRBV25-1
cdr3_aa: CASSEGGRANEKLFF
cdr3_nt: TGTGCCAGCAGCGAAGGCGGCAGGGCTAATGAAAAACTGTTTTTT

j_call: TRBJ2-1
clone_size: NA
d_call: NA
v_call: TRBV10-1
cdr3_aa: CASSESEGDEQFF
cdr3_nt: TGCGCCAGCAGTGAGTCGGAGGGCGATGAGCAGTTCTTC

j_call: TRBJ1-1
clone_size: NA
d_call: TRBD1
v_call: TRBV11-2
cdr3_aa: CASSSLQGRNTEAFF
cdr3_nt: TGTGCCAGCAGCTCGCTACAGGGGCGAAACACTGAAGCTTTCTTT

j_call: TRBJ2-2
clone_size: NA
d_call: NA
v_call: TRBV6-5
cdr3_aa: CASSYSPGTGELFF
cdr3_nt: TGTGCCAGCAGTTACTCTCCGGGGACCGGGGAGCTGTTTTTT

j_call: TRBJ1-3
clone_size: NA
d_call: NA
v_call: TRBV4-1
cdr3_aa: CASSHPEGAGNTIYF
cdr3_nt: TGCGCCAGCAGCCACCCGGAAGGGGCTGGAAACACCATATATTTT

j_call: TRBJ2-5
clone_size: NA
d_call: NA
v_call: TRBV6-1
cdr3_aa: CASRLRGNLIETQYF
cdr3_nt: TGTGCCAGCAGATTACGGGGGAATCTGATTGAGACCCAGTACTTC

j_call: TRBJ2-7
clone_size: NA
d_call: NA
v_call: TRBV28
cdr3_aa: CASSPELGRSYEQYF
cdr3_nt: TGTGCCAGCAGTCCTGAACTAGGGAGGTCCTACGAGCAGTACTTC